These 6 T cell receptor beta chains came from one sample sequenced in a study of cytomegalovirus exposure and HLA in healthy donors. Amplification used 60 Vbeta primers and 13 Jbeta primers. Some clones are missing from TCRdb's copy, which holds only in-frame ones; the method was immunoSEQ multiplex PCR. The sample yields a few hundred thousand clones, approximately 80% seen once. The specimen was PBMCs. The source of these receptors is a man aged 25-45 years in good health and CMV-seronegative.

This chain joins TRBV5-1 and TRBJ1-6; 9 nucleotides agree with TRBD1. The V gene end was trimmed by 2 bases and the J gene end by 9 bases; junction bases not matched to a gene: 6. CDR3 length equals 15 residues. In germline, CDR1 is SGHRS, CDR2 YFSETQ. CDR3 region: CASSFEGTGSSPLHF. DNA for the CDR3: TGCGCCAGCAGCTTTGAGGGGACAGGGAGTTCACCCCTCCACTTT.

V and J are TRBV28 and TRBJ1-2; TRBD1 matches at 9 bases. Trimming removed 5 bases from V and 5 bases from J; junction bases left unmatched: 6. Germline CDR1 MDHEN, CDR2 SYDVKM. This CDR3 region has 14 residues. CDR3 coding DNA: TGTGCCAGCAGTCCGACAGGGGGAAGGTATGGCTACACCTTC. Translation: CASSPTGGRYGYTF.

The CDR3 bases are TGTGCCAGCAGCTTGATAAACTTTGAAGAGACCCAGTACTTC. Amino acid sequence: CASSLINFEETQYF. The gene calls are TRBV5-4 and TRBJ2-5; D gene ambiguous. This CDR3 has 14 residues. Per germline, CDR1 SGHNT and CDR2 YYREEE (reference sequence). Trimming removed 1 base from V and 3 bases from J, with 10 bases in between.

The chain is built from TRBV5-1 and TRBJ2-1; 11 bases fit TRBD2. Losses at the gene ends were 3 bases for V and 4 bases for J; bases not matched to a gene: 3. Per the germline V gene, CDR1 is SGHRS and CDR2 is YFSETQ. The CDR3 spans 15 residues. The CDR3 here is CASSSGTSGYNEQFF. CDR3 coding DNA: TGCGCCAGCAGCTCCGGGACTAGCGGATACAATGAGCAGTTCTTC.

The chain is built from TRBV7-8 and TRBJ2-4; the match to TRBD2 covers 10 bases. Per the germline V gene, CDR1 is SGHVS and CDR2 is FQNEAQ. The CDR3 consists of 18 residues. The J segment lost 0 bases and the V segment lost 0 bases, leaving 5 bases of the junction unmatched. CDR3 coding DNA: TGTGCCAGCAGCTTAGCAAAGCGGGGGGGCCTAGCCAAAAACATTCAGTACTTC. This gives the protein CASSLAKRGGLAKNIQYF.

The CDR3 reads CASSNRDFGTDTQYF. CDR3 nucleotides: TGTGCCAGCAGCAACCGGGACTTCGGCACAGATACGCAGTATTTT. This chain connects TRBV7-2 to TRBJ2-3; weak D call: TRBD2 (6 bases). The CDR3 is 15 amino acids. The V end lost 5 bases, the J end lost 1 base, and 13 bases lay between the germline ends. The germline gives CDR1 SGHTA, CDR2 FQGNSA.